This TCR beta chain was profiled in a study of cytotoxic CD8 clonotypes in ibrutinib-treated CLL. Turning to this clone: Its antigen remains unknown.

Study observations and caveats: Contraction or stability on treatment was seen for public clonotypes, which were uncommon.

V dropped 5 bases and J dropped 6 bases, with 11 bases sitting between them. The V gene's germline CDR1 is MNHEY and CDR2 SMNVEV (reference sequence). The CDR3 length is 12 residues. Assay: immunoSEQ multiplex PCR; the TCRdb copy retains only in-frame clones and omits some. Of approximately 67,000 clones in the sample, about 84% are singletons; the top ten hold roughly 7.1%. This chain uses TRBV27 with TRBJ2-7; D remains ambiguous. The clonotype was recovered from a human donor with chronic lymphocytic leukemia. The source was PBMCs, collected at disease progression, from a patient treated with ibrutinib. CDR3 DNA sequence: TGTGCCAGCAGTCGGACCGTTGGCGAGCAGTACTTC. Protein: CASSRTVGEQYF.